This T cell receptor beta chain emerged from a study of T cell responses to AZD1222 COVID-19 vaccine. The study's findings and limits: Clonal diversity was possibly underestimated, and the donors were mostly white British, with more females.

The germline gives CDR1 SGHTS, CDR2 YDEGEE. This CDR3 is built from 15 residues. With 4 bases removed from V and 7 bases from J, the gap between germline ends came to 18 bases. As concerns this clone: What it binds is not known.

Generated by immunoSEQ multiplex PCR, the TCRdb table keeps only in-frame clones and is missing some. Of about 140,000 clones in the sample, more than 90% were seen once. Sequenced here: peripheral blood, sampled on day 0 of AZD1222 vaccination. This sequence joins TRBV5-8 and TRBJ1-3; D gene unclear. The receptor was derived from an adult in good health. CDR3 sequence (DNA): TGTGCCAGCAGCACCACGAGCTTAGCTAGCAACACCATATATTTT. Its translation: CASSTTSLASNTIYF. The full variable domain, in which reference TRBV5-8 and TRBJ1-3 provide the parts outside the CDR3, is EAGVTQSPTHLIKTRGQQATLRCSPISGHTSVYWYQQALGLGLQFLLWYDEGEERNRGNFPPRFSGRQFPNYSSELNVNALELEDSALYLCASSTTSLASNTIYFGEGSWLTVV.